The 5 T cell receptor beta chains in this list originate from one sample, sequenced in a study of blood T cell repertoires in COVID-19. The method was immunoSEQ multiplex PCR; TCRdb's version includes in-frame clones alone and lacks a portion of them. Of roughly 71,000 clones in the sample, around 90% were seen once. The sample consisted of peripheral blood. Receptor source: a man in his forties or fifties with acute or convalescent COVID-19.

The chain uses TRBV14 and TRBJ2-1, with 8 bases matching TRBD2. V lost 4 bases to trimming and J lost 10 bases; unmatched junction nucleotides: 9. Germline lookup yields CDR1 SGHDN and CDR2 FVKESK. CDR3 size: 14 residues. CDR3 nucleotide sequence: TGTGCCAGCAGCCCCCGTCAAGCGGGGGAAGAGCAGTTCTTC. Its protein product is CASSPRQAGEEQFF. Full variable domain (remainder filled in from reference TRBV14 and TRBJ2-1): EAGVTQFPSHSVIEKGQTVTLRCDPISGHDNLYWYRRVMGKEIKFLLHFVKESKQDESGMPNNRFLAERTGGTYSTLKVQPAELEDSGVYFCASSPRQAGEEQFFGPGTRLTVL.

This rearrangement joins TRBV6-6 to TRBJ2-3; TRBD2 is a possible D gene (6 bases). CDR3 size: 14 residues. Trimming took 0 bases from V and 3 from J, leaving 7 bases between them. Germline V gene sequence: CDR1 MNHNY, CDR2 SVGAGI (reference sequence). CDR3 coding DNA: TGTGCCAGCAGTTACTCAGGAGGGACAGATACGCAGTATTTT. Translating gives CASSYSGGTDTQYF.

J is TRBJ2-1 and V is TRBV5-1; 9 bases map to TRBD2. With V trimmed by 4 bases and J by 3 bases, 5 bases remained unmatched. The CDR3 is made up of 15 amino acids. The germline V gene has CDR1 SGHRS and CDR2 YFSETQ. In nucleotides, the CDR3 is TGCGCCAGCAGCCCACTAGCGGGTAACTACAATGAGCAGTTCTTC. It encodes CASSPLAGNYNEQFF.

This rearrangement joins TRBV19 to TRBJ2-7, with no clear D. CDR1 is LNHDA and CDR2 is SQIVND in the germline V gene (reference sequence). Trimming removed 1 base at V and 2 bases at J, with 9 bases between. The CDR3 is 14 amino acids. This chain's CDR3 is CASSIAGPAYEQYF. The CDR3 bases are TGTGCCAGTAGTATAGCTGGGCCCGCCTACGAGCAGTACTTC.

The V gene is TRBV7-6, the J gene TRBJ2-7; TRBD2 is a possible D gene (6 bases). Looked up from germline, CDR1 is SGHVS and CDR2 is FNYEAQ. The CDR3 spans 15 residues. V lost 8 bases and J lost 3, with 20 bases in between. CDR3 sequence: CASLPDGGPVYEQYF. CDR3 sequence (DNA): TGTGCCAGCTTACCGGACGGAGGGCCAGTCTACGAGCAGTACTTC.